These 23 T cell receptor beta chains came from one sample sequenced in a study of blood T cell repertoires in COVID-19. This table comes from immunoSEQ multiplex PCR, and its TCRdb copy is limited to in-frame clones, with some not included. The repertoire holds about 200,000 clones, with around four fifths as singletons. Sequencing was done on a sample of PBMCs or T cells enriched from blood (not recorded which). All receptors come from a man aged 35-49 years who had recovered from COVID-19.

The chain recombines TRBV19 with TRBJ2-4, with TRBD1 matching over 7 bases. V dropped 3 bases and J dropped 0; count of bases not matched to a gene: 8. Looked up from germline, CDR1 is LNHDA and CDR2 is SQIVND (reference sequence). The CDR3 has 17 amino acids. CDR3 sequence: CASSMGQTLLAKNIQYF. The CDR3 DNA follows: TGTGCCAGTAGTATGGGACAGACACTACTAGCCAAAAACATTCAGTACTTC.

This clone is a singleton in its sample. The V gene is TRBV10-1, the J gene TRBJ2-1; 10 nucleotides match TRBD2. After removal of 0 bases from V and 8 bases from J, the junction contained 4 bases not matched to a gene. The CDR3 extends over 15 amino acids. The V gene's germline CDR1 is WNHNN and CDR2 SYGVQD (reference sequence). CDR3 residues: CASSESTLAGDEQFF. CDR3 in DNA: TGCGCCAGCAGTGAGTCGACGCTAGCGGGGGATGAGCAGTTCTTC.

This clone came up a few times. This chain connects TRBV24-1 to TRBJ1-1, with D possibly being TRBD1 (5 bases). This CDR3 contains 14 residues. V gave up 0 bases and J gave up 7 bases, with 11 bases separating them. The germline V gene encodes CDR1 KGHDR and CDR2 SFDVKD. The CDR3 protein is CATSDLPGVDEAFF. The CDR3 coding sequence is TGTGCCACCAGTGATTTGCCGGGGGTGGATGAAGCTTTCTTT.

The rearrangement joins TRBV5-1 to TRBJ2-7, with a weak D call TRBD1 (6 bases). This CDR3 has 13 residues. Germline V gene data show CDR1 as SGHRS and CDR2 as YFSETQ. V gave up 4 bases and J gave up 7 bases, with 15 bases separating them. The CDR3 reads CASSHLGAEEQYF. For the CDR3, the DNA is TGCGCCAGCAGCCATCTGGGGGCTGAAGAGCAGTACTTC.

CDR3 residues: CASSLGGSGFRTEAFF. The CDR3 DNA is TGTGCCAGCAGTCTGGGGGGGTCGGGATTTAGGACTGAAGCTTTCTTT. The V gene is TRBV6-2 or TRBV6-3, the J gene TRBJ1-1; D perhaps matches TRBD1 (5 bases). CDR1 is MNHEY, CDR2 SVGEGT, per germline. This CDR3 has 16 amino acids. V lost 5 bases to trimming and J lost 5 bases, with 21 bases between them.

There are a few counts of this clone. This chain links TRBV7-7 with TRBJ2-1, with 10 bases matching TRBD2. The CDR3 spans 13 residues. The V gene's germline CDR1 is SSHAT and CDR2 FNYEAQ (reference sequence). The V segment lost 1 base and the J segment 14 bases; nucleotides outside the gene matches: 5. CDR3 DNA sequence: TGTGCCAGCAGCTTAGTCCCAGCGGGAGGGAAGTTCTTC. Its protein is CASSLVPAGGKFF.

This chain links TRBV5-4 with TRBJ2-6; 10 bases fit TRBD1. Trimming took 5 bases from V and 1 from J; bases not matched to a gene: 6. From germline, CDR1 is SGHNT and CDR2 YYREEE (reference sequence). The CDR3 consists of 17 residues. CDR3 sequence reads: CASSGQGDRSGANVLTF. The CDR3 nucleotides are TGTGCCAGCAGTGGACAGGGGGATCGGTCTGGGGCCAACGTCCTGACTTTC.

This chain uses TRBV7-9 with TRBJ2-7; D not resolved. V lost 0 bases to trimming and J lost 1 base, with 7 bases between them. Germline V gene data show CDR1 as SEHNR and CDR2 as FQNEAQ (reference sequence). The length of the CDR3 is 14 residues. The CDR3 region has the DNA TGTGCCAGCAGCTTAGCTTCAGGTTCCTACGAGCAGTACTTC. It specifies CASSLASGSYEQYF.

The V call is TRBV2, the J call TRBJ1-6, with 7 nucleotides matching TRBD1. The J segment lost 8 bases and the V segment lost 10 bases, leaving 8 bases of the junction unmatched. Germline CDR1 SNHLY, CDR2 FYNNEI. This CDR3 contains 13 residues. This CDR3 is CAIWDQGDSPLHF. The CDR3 DNA reads as TGTGCCATATGGGACCAGGGGGATTCACCCCTCCACTTT.

This chain connects TRBV5-1 to TRBJ2-1; 10 nucleotides match TRBD1. CDR3 length: 16 amino acids. Germline CDR1 is SGHRS and CDR2 is YFSETQ. Trimming cost V 4 bases and J 8 bases; bases outside gene matches: 12. The CDR3 nucleotides are TGCGCCAGCAGCCCGCGGACAGGGGGTATACTCCATGAGCAGTTCTTC. It is translated as CASSPRTGGILHEQFF.

V and J are TRBV5-1 and TRBJ1-1, with a possible D match to TRBD1 (6 bases). Germline lookup yields CDR1 SGHRS and CDR2 YFSETQ. V dropped 4 bases and J dropped 3 bases, with 22 bases sitting between them. The CDR3 extends over 17 amino acids. The CDR3 DNA follows: TGCGCCAGCAGCCCGGTGGCAAACAGGGTACTGGACACTGAAGCTTTCTTT. It is translated as CASSPVANRVLDTEAFF. Full variable domain (outside the CDR3, taken from reference TRBV5-1 and TRBJ1-1): KAGVTQTPRYLIKTRGQQVTLSCSPISGHRSVSWYQQTPGQGLQFLFEYFSETQRNKGNFPGRFSGRQFSNSRSEMNVSTLELGDSALYLCASSPVANRVLDTEAFFGQGTRLTVV.

The genes are TRBV7-8 and TRBJ2-1; 8 nucleotides line up with TRBD2. The CDR3 length is 14 residues. CDR1 SGHVS and CDR2 FQNEAQ come from the germline V gene. J was trimmed by 9 bases and V by 1 base; bases with no gene match: 5. CDR3: CASSLGAGGGEQFF. In DNA form, the CDR3 reads TGTGCCAGCAGCTTAGGGGCGGGAGGAGGTGAGCAGTTCTTC.

V is TRBV27 and J is TRBJ2-7, with 7 positions matching TRBD1. After removal of 10 bases from V and 7 bases from J, the junction contained 10 bases not matched to a gene. The germline gives CDR1 MNHEY, CDR2 SMNVEV (reference sequence). The CDR3 contains 12 residues. The CDR3 spells CATSQGVEEQYF. Here the CDR3 DNA reads TGTGCCACCTCTCAGGGGGTTGAAGAGCAGTACTTC.

This clone was detected once. The chain has TRBV4-1 and TRBJ2-1; TRBD2 agrees at 7 bases. V shed 1 base, J shed 3 bases, and the junction held 6 bases outside the gene matches. The CDR3 runs 16 residues. CDR1 is MGHRA and CDR2 is YSYEKL in the germline V gene. The CDR3 DNA reads as TGCGCCAGCAGCCAAGGGCTAGCGGCCTACTACAATGAGCAGTTCTTC. Its translation is CASSQGLAAYYNEQFF.

The chain is built from TRBV27 and TRBJ1-6; the match to TRBD1 covers 7 bases. The CDR3 consists of 15 residues. V shed 6 bases, J shed 4 bases, and the junction held 6 bases outside the gene matches. Germline lookup yields CDR1 MNHEY and CDR2 SMNVEV (reference sequence). The CDR3: CASSPGTAYNSPLHF. The CDR3 DNA reads as TGTGCCAGCAGCCCCGGGACAGCGTATAATTCACCCCTCCACTTT.

The rearrangement joins TRBV28 to TRBJ2-5; the D gene is possibly TRBD1 (7 bases). Per germline, CDR1 MDHEN and CDR2 SYDVKM. V was clipped by 3 bases and J by 0 bases, with 11 bases between them. The CDR3 runs to 15 residues. The CDR3 is CASSFRGRYQETQYF. CDR3 in DNA: TGTGCCAGCAGTTTCAGGGGGAGGTACCAAGAGACCCAGTACTTC.

This sequence joins TRBV5-1 and TRBJ1-1; D call uncertain. The germline V gene has CDR1 SGHRS and CDR2 YFSETQ. The CDR3 sequence is 13 residues long. Trimming took off 4 bases at V and 0 bases at J, with 7 bases between the two ends. CDR3 coding DNA: TGCGCCAGCAGCCGCGACATGAACACTGAAGCTTTCTTT. Translation: CASSRDMNTEAFF.

V usage is TRBV18 and J usage is TRBJ1-5, with 9 bases lining up with TRBD1. There are 13 residues in the CDR3. From germline, CDR1 is KGHSH and CDR2 LQKENI. The ends lost 6 bases at V and 4 bases at J; junction bases unmatched: 1. The CDR3 spells CASSDRGNQPQHF. The CDR3 DNA reads as TGTGCCAGCTCGGACAGGGGTAATCAGCCCCAGCATTTT.

The sample holds a few counts of this clone. The chain carries TRBV29-1 and TRBJ2-1; possibly TRBD2 for D (5 bases). Germline V CDR1 and CDR2: SQVTM, ANQGSEA. The ends were cut back, 4 bases at V and 10 bases at J, with 17 bases in the middle. The CDR3 totals 13 residues. Written as DNA, the CDR3 is TGCAGCGTTGGGACTGGGGATTTTAGCGAGCAGTTCTTC. Residues: CSVGTGDFSEQFF.

The CDR3 DNA follows: TGTGCCAGCAGGTTCGACAGGATAATCTCCTATGGCTACACCTTC. This encodes CASRFDRIISYGYTF. This rearrangement joins TRBV2 to TRBJ1-2; D may be TRBD1 (6 bases). Trimming stripped 6 bases from V and 4 bases from J, with 18 bases between. The CDR3 consists of 15 residues. The germline V gene encodes CDR1 SNHLY and CDR2 FYNNEI.

The chain employs TRBV5-1 and TRBJ1-5, with D possibly matching TRBD1 (5 bases). Germline lookup yields CDR1 SGHRS and CDR2 YFSETQ. V lost 2 bases, J lost 1 base, and 13 bases lay in between. This CDR3 has 16 residues. The CDR3 coding sequence is TGCGCCAGCAGCTTAGGGGAGGCCGGGAGCAATCAGCCCCAGCATTTT. The encoded protein is CASSLGEAGSNQPQHF.

The V and J genes are TRBV5-6 and TRBJ2-7; a possible D gene is TRBD1 (5 bases). V lost 0 bases and J lost 3, with 10 bases in between. From germline, CDR1 is SGHDT and CDR2 YYEEEE. The CDR3 contains 14 residues. The CDR3 loop reads CASSLAGTGYEQYF. The CDR3 DNA sequence: TGTGCCAGCAGCTTGGCGGGCACAGGCTACGAGCAGTACTTC.

This chain links TRBV29-1 with TRBJ1-5; 7 nucleotides match TRBD1. The CDR3 runs 16 residues. V lost 7 bases to trimming and J lost 0 bases; unmatched junction nucleotides: 12. Per germline, CDR1 SQVTM and CDR2 ANQGSEA. CDR3 loop: CSASTGSADSNQPQHF. The CDR3 DNA sequence: TGCAGCGCCTCGACAGGGTCCGCTGATAGCAATCAGCCCCAGCATTTT.